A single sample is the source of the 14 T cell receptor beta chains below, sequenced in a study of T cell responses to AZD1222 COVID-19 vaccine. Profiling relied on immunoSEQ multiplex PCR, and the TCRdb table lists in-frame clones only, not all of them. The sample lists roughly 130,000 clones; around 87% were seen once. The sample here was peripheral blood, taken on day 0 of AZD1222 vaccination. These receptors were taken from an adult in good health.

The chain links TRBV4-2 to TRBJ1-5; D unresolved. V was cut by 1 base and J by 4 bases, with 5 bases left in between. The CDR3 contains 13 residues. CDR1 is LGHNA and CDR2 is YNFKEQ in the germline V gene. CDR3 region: CASSQGGNQPQHF. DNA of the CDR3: TGTGCCAGCAGCCAAGGAGGGAATCAGCCCCAGCATTTT.

The CDR3 here is CATSGAQGSYGYTF. The CDR3 nucleotides read TGTGCCACCAGTGGTGCGCAGGGGAGCTATGGCTACACCTTC. The chain combines TRBV24-1 with TRBJ1-2, with D tentatively TRBD1 (6 bases). Germline CDR1 reads KGHDR; CDR2 reads SFDVKD. This CDR3 has 14 residues. V was cut by 5 bases and J by 4 bases, with 13 bases left in between.

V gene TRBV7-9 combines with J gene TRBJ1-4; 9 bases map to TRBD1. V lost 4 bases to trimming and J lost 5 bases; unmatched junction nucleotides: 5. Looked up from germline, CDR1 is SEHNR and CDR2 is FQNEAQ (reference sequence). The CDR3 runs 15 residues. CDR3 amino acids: CASSSDRGVNEKLFF. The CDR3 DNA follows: TGTGCCAGCAGCTCTGACAGGGGGGTCAATGAAAAACTGTTTTTT.

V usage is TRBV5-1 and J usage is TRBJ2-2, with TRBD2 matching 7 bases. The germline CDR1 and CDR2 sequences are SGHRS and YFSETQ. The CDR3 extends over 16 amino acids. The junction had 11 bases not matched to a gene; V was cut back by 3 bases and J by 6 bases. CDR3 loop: CASSWSGTQGPGELFF. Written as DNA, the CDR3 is TGCGCCAGCAGCTGGAGCGGGACCCAAGGGCCCGGGGAGCTGTTTTTT. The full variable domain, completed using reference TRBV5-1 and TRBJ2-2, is KAGVTQTPRYLIKTRGQQVTLSCSPISGHRSVSWYQQTPGQGLQFLFEYFSETQRNKGNFPGRFSGRQFSNSRSEMNVSTLELGDSALYLCASSWSGTQGPGELFFGEGSRLTVL.

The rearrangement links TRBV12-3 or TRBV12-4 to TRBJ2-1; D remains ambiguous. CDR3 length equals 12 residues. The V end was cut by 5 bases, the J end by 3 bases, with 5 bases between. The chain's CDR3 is CASSANYNEQFF. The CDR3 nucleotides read TGTGCCAGCAGTGCTAACTACAATGAGCAGTTCTTC.

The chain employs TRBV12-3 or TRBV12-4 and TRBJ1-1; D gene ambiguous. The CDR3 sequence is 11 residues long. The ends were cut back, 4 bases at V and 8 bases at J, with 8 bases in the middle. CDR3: CASSSDPEAFF. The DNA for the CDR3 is TGTGCCAGCAGTTCAGACCCCGAAGCTTTCTTT.

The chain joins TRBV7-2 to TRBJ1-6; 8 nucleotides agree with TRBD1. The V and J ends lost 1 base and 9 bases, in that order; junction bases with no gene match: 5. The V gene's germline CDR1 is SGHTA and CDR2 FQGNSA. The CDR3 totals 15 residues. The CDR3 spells CASSLGQGNGSPLHF. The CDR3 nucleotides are TGTGCCAGCAGCTTAGGACAGGGGAACGGTTCACCCCTCCACTTT. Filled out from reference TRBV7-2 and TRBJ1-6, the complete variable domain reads GAGVSQSPSNKVTEKGKDVELRCDPISGHTALYWYRQSLGQGLEFLIYFQGNSAPDKSGLPSDRFSAERTGGSVSTLTIQRTQQEDSAVYLCASSLGQGNGSPLHFGNGTRLTVT.

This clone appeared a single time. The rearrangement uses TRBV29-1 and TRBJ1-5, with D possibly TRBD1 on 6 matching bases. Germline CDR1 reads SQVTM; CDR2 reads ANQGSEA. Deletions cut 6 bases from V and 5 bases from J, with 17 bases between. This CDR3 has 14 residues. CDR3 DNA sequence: TGCAGCGTAAGACAGGCAGGGCGCGATCAGCCCCAGCATTTT. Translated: CSVRQAGRDQPQHF.

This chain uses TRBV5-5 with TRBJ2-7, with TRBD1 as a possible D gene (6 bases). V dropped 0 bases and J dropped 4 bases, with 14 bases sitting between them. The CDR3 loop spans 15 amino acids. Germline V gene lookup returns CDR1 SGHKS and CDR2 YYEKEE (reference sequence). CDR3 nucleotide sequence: TGTGCCAGCAGCTTGGGGGACAACCGTCAGTACGAGCAGTACTTC. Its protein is CASSLGDNRQYEQYF.

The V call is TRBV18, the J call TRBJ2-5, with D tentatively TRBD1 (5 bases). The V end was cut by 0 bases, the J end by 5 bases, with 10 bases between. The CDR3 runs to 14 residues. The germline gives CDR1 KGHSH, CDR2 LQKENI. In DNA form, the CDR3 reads TGTGCCAGCTCACCACCATCAGGGCAGGAGACCCAGTACTTC. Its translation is CASSPPSGQETQYF.

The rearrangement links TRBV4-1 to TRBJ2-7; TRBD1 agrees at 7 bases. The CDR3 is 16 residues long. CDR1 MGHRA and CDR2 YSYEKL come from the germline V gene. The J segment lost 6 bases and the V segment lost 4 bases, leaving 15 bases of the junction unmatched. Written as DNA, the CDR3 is TGCGCCAGCAGCCGGAACCCAACGAGACAGGGCCGCGAGCAGTACTTC. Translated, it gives CASSRNPTRQGREQYF.

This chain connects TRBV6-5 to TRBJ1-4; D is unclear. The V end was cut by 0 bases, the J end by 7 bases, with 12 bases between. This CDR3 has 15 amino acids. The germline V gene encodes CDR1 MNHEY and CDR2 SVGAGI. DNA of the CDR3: TGTGCCAGCAGTTACTCCCATCGAGTGGGTGAAAAACTGTTTTTT. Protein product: CASSYSHRVGEKLFF.

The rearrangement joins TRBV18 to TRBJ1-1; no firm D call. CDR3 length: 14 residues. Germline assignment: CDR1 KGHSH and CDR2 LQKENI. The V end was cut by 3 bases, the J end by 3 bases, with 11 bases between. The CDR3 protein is CASSPNSRDTEAFF. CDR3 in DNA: TGTGCCAGCTCACCGAACTCACGGGACACTGAAGCTTTCTTT.

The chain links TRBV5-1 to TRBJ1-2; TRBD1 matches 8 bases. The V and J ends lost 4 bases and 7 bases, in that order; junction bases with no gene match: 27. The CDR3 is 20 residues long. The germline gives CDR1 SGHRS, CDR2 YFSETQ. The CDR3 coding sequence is TGCGCCAGCAGCCTAGGGTATCGGACAGGGAAGCTATATGAGGTCGGTGGCTACACCTTC. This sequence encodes CASSLGYRTGKLYEVGGYTF.